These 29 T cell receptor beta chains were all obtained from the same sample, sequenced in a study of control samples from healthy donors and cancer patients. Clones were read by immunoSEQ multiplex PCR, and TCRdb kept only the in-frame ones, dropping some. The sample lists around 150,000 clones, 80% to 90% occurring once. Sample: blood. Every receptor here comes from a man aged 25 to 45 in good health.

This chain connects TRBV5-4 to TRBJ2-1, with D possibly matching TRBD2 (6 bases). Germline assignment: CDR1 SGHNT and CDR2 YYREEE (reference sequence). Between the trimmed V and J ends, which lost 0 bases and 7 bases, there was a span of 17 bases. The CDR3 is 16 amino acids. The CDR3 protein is CASSLEGGRRRNEQFF. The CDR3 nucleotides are TGTGCCAGCAGCTTGGAGGGAGGACGGCGGAGAAATGAGCAGTTCTTC.

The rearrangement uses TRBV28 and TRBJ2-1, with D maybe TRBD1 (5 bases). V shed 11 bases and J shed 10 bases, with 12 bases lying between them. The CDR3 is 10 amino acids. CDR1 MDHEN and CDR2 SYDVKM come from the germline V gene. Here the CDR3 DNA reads TGTGCCGGGCCCAGGGTCGAGCAGTTCTTC. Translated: CAGPRVEQFF.

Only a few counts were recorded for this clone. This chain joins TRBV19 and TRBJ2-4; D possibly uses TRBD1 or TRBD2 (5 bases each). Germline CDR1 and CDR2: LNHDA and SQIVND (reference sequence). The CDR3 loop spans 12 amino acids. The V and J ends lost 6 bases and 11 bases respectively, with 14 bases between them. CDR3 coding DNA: TGTGCCAGTAGCAACTCCGTGGGGGTTCAGTACTTC. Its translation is CASSNSVGVQYF.

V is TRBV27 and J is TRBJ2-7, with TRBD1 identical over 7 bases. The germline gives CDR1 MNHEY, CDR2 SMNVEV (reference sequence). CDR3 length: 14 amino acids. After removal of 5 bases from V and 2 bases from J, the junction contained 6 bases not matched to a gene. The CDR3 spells CASSTRDSAYEQYF. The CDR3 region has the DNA TGTGCCAGCAGTACCCGGGACAGCGCCTACGAGCAGTACTTC.

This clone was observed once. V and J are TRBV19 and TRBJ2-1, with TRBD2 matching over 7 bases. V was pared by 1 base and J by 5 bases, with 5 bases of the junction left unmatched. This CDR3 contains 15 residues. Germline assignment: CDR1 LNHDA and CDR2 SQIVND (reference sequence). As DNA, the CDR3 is TGTGCCAGTAGTATAGGGGGGAGGGCCAACAATGAGCAGTTCTTC. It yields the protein CASSIGGRANNEQFF.

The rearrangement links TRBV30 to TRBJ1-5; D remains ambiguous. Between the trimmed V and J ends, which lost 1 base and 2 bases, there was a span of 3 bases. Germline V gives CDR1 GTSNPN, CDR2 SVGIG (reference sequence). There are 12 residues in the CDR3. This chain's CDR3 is CAWSAGNQPQHF. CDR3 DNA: TGTGCCTGGAGTGCGGGCAATCAGCCCCAGCATTTT.

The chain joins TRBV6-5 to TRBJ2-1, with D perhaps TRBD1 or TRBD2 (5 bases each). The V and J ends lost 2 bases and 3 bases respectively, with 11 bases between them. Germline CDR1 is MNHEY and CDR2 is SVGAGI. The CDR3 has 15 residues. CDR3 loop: CASSYRDPFYNEQFF. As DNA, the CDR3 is TGTGCCAGCAGTTACCGGGACCCTTTCTACAATGAGCAGTTCTTC.

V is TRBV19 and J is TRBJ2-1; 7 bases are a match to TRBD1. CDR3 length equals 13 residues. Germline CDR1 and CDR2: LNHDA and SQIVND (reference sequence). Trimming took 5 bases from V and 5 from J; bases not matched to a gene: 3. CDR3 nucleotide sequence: TGTGCCAGTAGTCCAGGGGGTCACAATGAGCAGTTCTTC. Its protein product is CASSPGGHNEQFF.

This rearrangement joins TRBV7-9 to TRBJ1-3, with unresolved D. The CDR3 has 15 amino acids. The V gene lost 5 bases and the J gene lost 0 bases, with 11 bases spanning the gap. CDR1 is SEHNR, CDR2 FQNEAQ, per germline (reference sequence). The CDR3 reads CASSAGINSGNTIYF. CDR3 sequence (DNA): TGTGCCAGCAGCGCCGGGATAAACTCTGGAAACACCATATATTTT.

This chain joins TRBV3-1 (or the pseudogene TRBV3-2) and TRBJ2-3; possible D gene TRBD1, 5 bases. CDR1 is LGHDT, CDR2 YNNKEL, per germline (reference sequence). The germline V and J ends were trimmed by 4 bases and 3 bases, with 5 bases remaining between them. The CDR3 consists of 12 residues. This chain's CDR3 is CASSPGTDTQYF. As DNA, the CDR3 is TGTGCCAGCAGCCCAGGGACAGATACGCAGTATTTT.

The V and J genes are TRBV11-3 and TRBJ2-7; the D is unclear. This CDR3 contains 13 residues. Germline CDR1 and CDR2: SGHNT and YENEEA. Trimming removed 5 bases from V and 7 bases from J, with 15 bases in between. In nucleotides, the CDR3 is TGTGCCAGCAGCCGTGGACCGGGCCTGGAGCAGTACTTC. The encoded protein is CASSRGPGLEQYF.

The CDR3 reads CASSHDRERLGYTF. Here the CDR3 DNA reads TGTGCCAGCAGCCACGACAGGGAACGTCTAGGCTACACCTTC. This chain connects TRBV14 to TRBJ1-2, with 7 nucleotides matching TRBD1. The J segment lost 8 bases and the V segment lost 3 bases, leaving 9 bases of the junction unmatched. The CDR3 runs 14 residues. CDR1 is SGHDN and CDR2 is FVKESK in the germline V gene.

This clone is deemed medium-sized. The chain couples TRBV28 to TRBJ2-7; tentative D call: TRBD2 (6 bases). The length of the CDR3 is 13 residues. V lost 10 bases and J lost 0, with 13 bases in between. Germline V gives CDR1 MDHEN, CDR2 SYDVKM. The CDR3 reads CATLALSSYEQYF. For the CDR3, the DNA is TGTGCCACCCTAGCGCTGAGCTCCTACGAGCAGTACTTC. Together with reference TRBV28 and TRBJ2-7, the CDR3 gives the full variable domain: DVKVTQSSRYLVKRTGEKVFLECVQDMDHENMFWYRQDPGLGLRLIYFSYDVKMKEKGDIPEGYSVSREKKERFSLILESASTNQTSMYLCATLALSSYEQYFGPGTRLTVT.

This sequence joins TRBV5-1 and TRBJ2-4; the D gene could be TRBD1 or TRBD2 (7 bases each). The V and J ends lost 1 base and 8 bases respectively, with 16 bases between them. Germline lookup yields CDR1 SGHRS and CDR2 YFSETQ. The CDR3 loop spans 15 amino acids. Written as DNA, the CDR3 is TGCGCCAGCAGCTTGCGGGGGCAGGGGGGGGACATTCAGTACTTC. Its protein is CASSLRGQGGDIQYF.

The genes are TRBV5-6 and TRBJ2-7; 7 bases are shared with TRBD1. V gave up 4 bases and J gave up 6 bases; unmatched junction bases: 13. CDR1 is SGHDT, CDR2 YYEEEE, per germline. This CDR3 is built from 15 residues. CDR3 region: CASSALQGGAFEQYF. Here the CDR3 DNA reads TGTGCCAGCAGCGCCCTACAAGGGGGCGCATTCGAGCAGTACTTC.

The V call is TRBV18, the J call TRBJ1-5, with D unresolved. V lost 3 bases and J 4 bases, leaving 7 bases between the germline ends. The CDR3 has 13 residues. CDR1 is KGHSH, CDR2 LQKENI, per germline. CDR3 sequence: CASSPAVNQPQHF. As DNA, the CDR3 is TGTGCCAGCTCACCGGCAGTAAATCAGCCCCAGCATTTT.

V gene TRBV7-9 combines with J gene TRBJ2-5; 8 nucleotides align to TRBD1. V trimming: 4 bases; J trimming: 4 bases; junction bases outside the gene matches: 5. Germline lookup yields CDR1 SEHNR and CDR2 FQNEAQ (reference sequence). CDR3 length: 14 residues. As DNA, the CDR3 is TGTGCCAGCAGCTACCCTACAGGGGGAGAGACCCAGTACTTC. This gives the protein CASSYPTGGETQYF.

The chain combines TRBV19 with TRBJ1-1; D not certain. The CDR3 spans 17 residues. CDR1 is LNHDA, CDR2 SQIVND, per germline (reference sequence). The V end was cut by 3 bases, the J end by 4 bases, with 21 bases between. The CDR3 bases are TGTGCCAGTAGTATCCTGACCAGAAACACCCCGTCCACTGAAGCTTTCTTT. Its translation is CASSILTRNTPSTEAFF.

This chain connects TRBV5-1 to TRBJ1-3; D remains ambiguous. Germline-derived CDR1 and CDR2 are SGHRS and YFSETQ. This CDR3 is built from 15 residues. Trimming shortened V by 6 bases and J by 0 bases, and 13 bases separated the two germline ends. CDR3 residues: CASTPDWSSGNTIYF. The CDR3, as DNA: TGCGCCAGCACTCCGGACTGGAGCTCTGGAAACACCATATATTTT.

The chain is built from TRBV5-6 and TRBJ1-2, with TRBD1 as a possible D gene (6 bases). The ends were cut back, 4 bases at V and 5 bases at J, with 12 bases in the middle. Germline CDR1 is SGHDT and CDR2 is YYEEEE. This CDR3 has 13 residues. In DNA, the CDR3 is TGTGCCAGCAGCCCGAGGGGGTTTTATGGCTACACCTTC. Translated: CASSPRGFYGYTF.

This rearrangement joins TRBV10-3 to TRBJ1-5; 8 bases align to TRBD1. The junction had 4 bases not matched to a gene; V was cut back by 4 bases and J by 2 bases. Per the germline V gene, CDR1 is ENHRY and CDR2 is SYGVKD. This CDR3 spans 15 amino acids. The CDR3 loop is CAISVTGDRNQPQHF. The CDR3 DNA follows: TGTGCCATCAGTGTGACAGGGGACCGCAATCAGCCCCAGCATTTT.

CDR3 residues: CASSLGGTANTGELFF. CDR3 DNA: TGTGCCAGCAGCTTGGGGGGGACAGCGAACACCGGGGAGCTGTTTTTT. This chain joins TRBV5-4 and TRBJ2-2, with 7 nucleotides matching TRBD1. This CDR3 is built from 16 residues. After removal of 0 bases from V and 0 bases from J, the junction contained 2 bases not matched to a gene. Germline V gene sequence: CDR1 SGHNT, CDR2 YYREEE (reference sequence). Full variable domain (outside the CDR3, taken from reference TRBV5-4 and TRBJ2-2): ETGVTQSPTHLIKTRGQQVTLRCSSQSGHNTVSWYQQALGQGPQFIFQYYREEENGRGNFPPRFSGLQFPNYSSELNVNALELDDSALYLCASSLGGTANTGELFFGEGSRLTVL.

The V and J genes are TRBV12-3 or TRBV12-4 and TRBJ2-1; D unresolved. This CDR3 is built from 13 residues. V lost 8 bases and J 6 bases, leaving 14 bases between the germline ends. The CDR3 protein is CASSLSHGNEQFF. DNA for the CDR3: TGTGCCAGCTCTTTGTCGCATGGCAATGAGCAGTTCTTC.

The CDR3 coding sequence is TGTGCCATCAGTGACCAAGGGAGGGGTGTCTACTATGGCTACACCTTC. Amino acid sequence: CAISDQGRGVYYGYTF. The rearrangement uses TRBV10-3 and TRBJ1-2; D is perhaps TRBD1 (5 bases). V lost 3 bases, J lost 3 bases, and 17 bases lay in between. The germline V gene has CDR1 ENHRY and CDR2 SYGVKD. CDR3 length: 16 amino acids.

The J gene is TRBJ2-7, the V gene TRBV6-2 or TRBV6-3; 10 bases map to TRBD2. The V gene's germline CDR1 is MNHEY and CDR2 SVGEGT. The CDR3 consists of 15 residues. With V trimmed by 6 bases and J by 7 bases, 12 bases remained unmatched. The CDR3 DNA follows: TGTGCCAGCAGCACTGGGCTAGCGGGGGCCGGAGAGCAGTACTTC. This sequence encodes CASSTGLAGAGEQYF.

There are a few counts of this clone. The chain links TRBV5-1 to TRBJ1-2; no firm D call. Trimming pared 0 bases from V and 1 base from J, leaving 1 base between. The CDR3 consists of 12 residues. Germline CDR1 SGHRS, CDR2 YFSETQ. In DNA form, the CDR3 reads TGCGCCAGCAGCTTGGATAACTATGGCTACACCTTC. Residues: CASSLDNYGYTF.

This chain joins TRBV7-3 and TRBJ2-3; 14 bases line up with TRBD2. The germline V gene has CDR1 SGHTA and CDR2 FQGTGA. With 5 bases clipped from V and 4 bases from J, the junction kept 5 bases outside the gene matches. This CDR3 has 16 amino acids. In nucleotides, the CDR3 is TGTGCCAGCAGCACGGGACTAGCGGGAGTTTCAGATACGCAGTATTTT. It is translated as CASSTGLAGVSDTQYF.

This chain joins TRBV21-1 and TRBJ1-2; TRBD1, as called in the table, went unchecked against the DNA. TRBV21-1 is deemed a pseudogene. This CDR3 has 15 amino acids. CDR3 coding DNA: TGTGCCAGCAGCAAAGCGCGGACAGGGTCTCAGGGCTACACCTTC. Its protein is CASSKARTGSQGYTF.

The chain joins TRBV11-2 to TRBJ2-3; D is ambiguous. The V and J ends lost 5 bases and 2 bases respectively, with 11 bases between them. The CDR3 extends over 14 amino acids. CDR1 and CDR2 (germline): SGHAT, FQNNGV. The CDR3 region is CASSPRATTDTQYF. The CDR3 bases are TGTGCCAGCAGCCCCCGGGCGACCACAGATACGCAGTATTTT. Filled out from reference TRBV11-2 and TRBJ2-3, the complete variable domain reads EAGVAQSPRYKIIEKRQSVAFWCNPISGHATLYWYQQILGQGPKLLIQFQNNGVVDDSQLPKDRFSAERLKGVDSTLKIQPAKLEDSAVYLCASSPRATTDTQYFGPGTRLTVL.